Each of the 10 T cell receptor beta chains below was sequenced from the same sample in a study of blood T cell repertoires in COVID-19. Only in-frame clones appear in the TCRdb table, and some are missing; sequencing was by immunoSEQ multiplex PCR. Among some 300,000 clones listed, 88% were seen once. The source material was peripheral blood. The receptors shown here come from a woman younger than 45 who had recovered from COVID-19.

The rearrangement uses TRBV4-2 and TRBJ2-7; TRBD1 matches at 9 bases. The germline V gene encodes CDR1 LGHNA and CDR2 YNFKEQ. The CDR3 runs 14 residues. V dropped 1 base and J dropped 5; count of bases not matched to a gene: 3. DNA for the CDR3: TGTGCCAGCAGCCAAGGGGACAGGGCCCACGAGCAGTACTTC. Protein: CASSQGDRAHEQYF.

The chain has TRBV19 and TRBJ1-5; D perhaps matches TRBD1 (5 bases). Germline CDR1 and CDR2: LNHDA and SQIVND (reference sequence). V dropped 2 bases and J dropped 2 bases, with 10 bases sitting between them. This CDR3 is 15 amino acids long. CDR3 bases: TGTGCCAGTAGTATATGGCAGGGCGGCAATCAGCCCCAGCATTTT. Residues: CASSIWQGGNQPQHF.

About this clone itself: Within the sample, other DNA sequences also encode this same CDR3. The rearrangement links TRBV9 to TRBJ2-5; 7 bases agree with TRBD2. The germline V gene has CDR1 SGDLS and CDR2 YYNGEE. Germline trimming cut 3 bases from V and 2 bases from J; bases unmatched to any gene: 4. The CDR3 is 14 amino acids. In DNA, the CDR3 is TGTGCCAGCAGCGCTCGGGGGGTACAAGAGACCCAGTACTTC. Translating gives CASSARGVQETQYF.

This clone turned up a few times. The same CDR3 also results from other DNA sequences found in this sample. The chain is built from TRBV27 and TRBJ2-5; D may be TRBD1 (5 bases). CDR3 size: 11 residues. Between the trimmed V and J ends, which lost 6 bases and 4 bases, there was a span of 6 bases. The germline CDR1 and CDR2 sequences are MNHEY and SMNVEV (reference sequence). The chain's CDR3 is CASSQGETQYF. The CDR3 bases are TGTGCCAGCAGCCAGGGAGAGACCCAGTACTTC.

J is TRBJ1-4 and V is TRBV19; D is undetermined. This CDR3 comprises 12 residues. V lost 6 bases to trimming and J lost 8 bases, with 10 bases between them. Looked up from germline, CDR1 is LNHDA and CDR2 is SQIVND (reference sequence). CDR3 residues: CASRGAGEKLFF. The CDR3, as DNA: TGTGCCAGTAGAGGAGCGGGCGAAAAACTGTTTTTT.

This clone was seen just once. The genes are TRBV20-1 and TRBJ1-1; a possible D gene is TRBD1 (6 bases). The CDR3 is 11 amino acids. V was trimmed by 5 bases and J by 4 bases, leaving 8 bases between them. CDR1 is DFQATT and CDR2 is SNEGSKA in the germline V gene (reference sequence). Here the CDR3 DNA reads TGCAGTGCTGGGACACCCACTGAAGCTTTCTTT. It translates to CSAGTPTEAFF.

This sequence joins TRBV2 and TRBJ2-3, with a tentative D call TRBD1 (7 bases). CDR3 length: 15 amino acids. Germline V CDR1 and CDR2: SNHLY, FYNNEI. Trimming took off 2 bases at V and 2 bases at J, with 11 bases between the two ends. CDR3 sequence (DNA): TGTGCCAGCAGTGAAAGGAGGGGGCTCACAGATACGCAGTATTTT. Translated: CASSERRGLTDTQYF.

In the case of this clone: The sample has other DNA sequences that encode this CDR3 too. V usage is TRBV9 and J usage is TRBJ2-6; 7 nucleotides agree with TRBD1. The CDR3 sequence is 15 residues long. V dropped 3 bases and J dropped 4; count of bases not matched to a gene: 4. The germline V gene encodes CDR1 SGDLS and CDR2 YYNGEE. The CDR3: CASSAQGSGANVLTF. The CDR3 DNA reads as TGTGCCAGCAGCGCACAGGGGTCAGGGGCCAACGTCCTGACTTTC.

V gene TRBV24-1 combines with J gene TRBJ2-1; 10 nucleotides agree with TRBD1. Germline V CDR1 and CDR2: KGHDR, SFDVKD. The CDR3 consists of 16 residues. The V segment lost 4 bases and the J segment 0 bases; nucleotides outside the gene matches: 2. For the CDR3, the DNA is TGTGCCACCAGTGAAGGACAGGGGGGCTCCTACAATGAGCAGTTCTTC. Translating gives CATSEGQGGSYNEQFF.

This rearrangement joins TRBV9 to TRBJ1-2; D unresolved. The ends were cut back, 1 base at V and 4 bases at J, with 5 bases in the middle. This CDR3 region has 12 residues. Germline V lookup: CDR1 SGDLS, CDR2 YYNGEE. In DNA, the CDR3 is TGTGCCAGCAGCGTACACTTCTATGGCTACACCTTC. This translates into CASSVHFYGYTF. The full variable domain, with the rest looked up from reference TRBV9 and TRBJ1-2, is DSGVTQTPKHLITATGQRVTLRCSPRSGDLSVYWYQQSLDQGLQFLIQYYNGEERAKGNILERFSAQQFPDLHSELNLSSLELGDSALYFCASSVHFYGYTFGSGTRLTVV.